The T cell receptor (beta chain) described here comes from a study of B cell selection in AIRE deficiency. Study findings and constraints: Patient Tconv cells held around a third of Treg sequences shared by healthy donors. Only about 10% of over 3,000 shared Treg sequences were patient-specific; 31.6% healthy-specific.

Worth noting for this clone: The antigen is undetermined.

In the study's own analysis: Pooled Tregs gave some 5x10^4 patient and some 90,000 donor TCRbeta sequences. Some clones are missing from TCRdb's copy, which holds only in-frame ones; the method was immunoSEQ multiplex PCR. V and J calls and clone size are as listed in that table; D and trimming were resolved from the DNA. The sample shows 20,000 to 25,000 clones, about 95% of them seen only once. Sorted regulatory T cells were CD4-positive, CD25-high and CD127-low or negative. What was sequenced was Tregs sorted from PBMCs. The TCR originated in a human donor with AIRE deficiency.

In DNA form, the CDR3 reads TGCGCCAGCAGCCTCACAGCGCAGGGGTCTCAGCCCCAGCATTTT. Translating gives CASSLTAQGSQPQHF. V and J are TRBV4-1 and TRBJ1-5, with a weak D call TRBD1 (6 bases). Germline V gene lookup returns CDR1 MGHRA and CDR2 YSYEKL. This CDR3 spans 15 amino acids. The ends were cut back, 4 bases at V and 6 bases at J, with 16 bases in the middle.